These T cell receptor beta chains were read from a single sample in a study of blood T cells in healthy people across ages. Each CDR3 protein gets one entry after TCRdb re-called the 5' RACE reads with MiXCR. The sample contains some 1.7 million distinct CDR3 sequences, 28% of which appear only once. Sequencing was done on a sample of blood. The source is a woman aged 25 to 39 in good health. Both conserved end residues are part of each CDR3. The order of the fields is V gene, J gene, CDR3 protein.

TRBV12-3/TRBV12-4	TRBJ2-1	CASSSRTGVRYNEQFF
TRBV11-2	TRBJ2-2	CASSLATSGVTGELFF
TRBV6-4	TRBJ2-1	CASSDSPLWVGVYNEQFF
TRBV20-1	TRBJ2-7	CSALSSYEQYF
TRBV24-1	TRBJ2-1	CATSESGTSSYNEQFF
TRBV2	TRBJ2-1	CASSLTGGEEQFF
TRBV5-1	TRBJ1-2	CASSSTITTNYGYTF
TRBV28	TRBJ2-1	CASSLTDSRNEQFF
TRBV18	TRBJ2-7	CASSRGPPDEQYF
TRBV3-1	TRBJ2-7	CASSQDRGLVFYEQYF
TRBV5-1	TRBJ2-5	CASSLAGSGGQGETQYF
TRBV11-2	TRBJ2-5	CASSGSVQETQYF
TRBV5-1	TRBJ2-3	CASSSLTGIRATQYF
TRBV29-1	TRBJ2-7	CSVTTGRVYEQYF
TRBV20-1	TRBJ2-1	CSARGWRGYNEQFF
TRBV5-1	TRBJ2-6	CASTPSGSGANVRTF
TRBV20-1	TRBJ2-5	CSASRRGGPWTQYF